One and the same sample provided the 28 T cell receptor beta chains below, sequenced in a study of T-cell memory formation after mild COVID-19. TCRdb re-called the 5' RACE reads through MiXCR, storing one row per CDR3 protein. This table holds 60,000 to 65,000 distinct CDR3 sequences, about a tenth found once. The specimen was PBMCs or a T cell subset sorted from them (not recorded which). The receptors derive from a man between 18 and 35 years old who had mild COVID-19 (a few samples of this study predate the infection). Cell type and time point are not known.

The chain uses TRBV5-1 and TRBJ2-1, with TRBD2 matching over 11 bases. The V gene's germline CDR1 is SGHRS and CDR2 YFSETQ. V trimming: 0 bases; J trimming: 3 bases; junction bases outside the gene matches: 2. The CDR3 contains 16 residues. In nucleotides, the CDR3 is TGCGCCAGCAGCTTGGGGGGGACTAGCGGCTACAATGAGCAGTTCTTC. Its protein is CASSLGGTSGYNEQFF.

This clonotype showed up just a few times. The chain uses TRBV6-5 and TRBJ2-2; no firm D call. The CDR3 contains 14 residues. Per germline, CDR1 MNHEY and CDR2 SVGAGI. The V gene lost 7 bases and the J gene lost 0 bases, with 9 bases spanning the gap. CDR3 region: CASKGGTNTGELFF. Here the CDR3 DNA reads TGTGCCAGCAAGGGTGGGACGAACACCGGGGAGCTGTTTTTT.

This clonotype has at least ten counts. V and J are TRBV2 and TRBJ2-1; D is possibly TRBD2 (6 bases). The length of the CDR3 is 15 residues. Per the germline V gene, CDR1 is SNHLY and CDR2 is FYNNEI. V was trimmed by 3 bases and J by 4 bases, leaving 13 bases between them. This CDR3 reads CASSELTSPYNEQFF. The CDR3 nucleotides are TGTGCCAGCAGTGAGTTAACTAGCCCGTACAATGAGCAGTTCTTC.

This clonotype was recorded many times. The chain combines TRBV20-1 with TRBJ2-7; D perhaps matches TRBD2 (6 bases). Germline CDR1 DFQATT, CDR2 SNEGSKA (reference sequence). CDR3 size: 11 residues. V lost 3 bases, J lost 6 bases, and 9 bases lay in between. The CDR3 loop is CSASGGGEQYF. CDR3 nucleotides: TGCAGTGCTAGCGGGGGTGGCGAGCAGTACTTC.

This clonotype was recorded many times. One junction end does not reproduce the germline sequence, and a read error may be involved. J is TRBJ2-1 and V is TRBV7-9; the D call may be TRBD1 or TRBD2 (5 bases each). Germline V gene data show CDR1 as SEHNR and CDR2 as FQNEAQ (reference sequence). This CDR3 has 11 residues. The DNA of the CDR3 is TGTGCCAGCGCGGAGAGGGGACCGGCGGTCTTC. It is translated as CASAERGPAVF.

The genes are TRBV5-1 and TRBJ2-5, with a tentative D call TRBD1 (5 bases). The CDR3 is made up of 14 amino acids. Per the germline V gene, CDR1 is SGHRS and CDR2 is YFSETQ. Trimming removed 0 bases at V and 7 bases at J, with 13 bases between. In DNA, the CDR3 is TGCGCCAGCAGCTTGGGGAGTGGGGCTAGGACCCAGTACTTC. Translating it yields CASSLGSGARTQYF.

Here the CDR3 reads CASSGPGNEQYF. The CDR3 coding sequence is TGTGCCAGCAGCGGGCCCGGAAACGAGCAGTACTTC. The V and J genes are TRBV9 and TRBJ2-7; D is ambiguous. The CDR3 is 12 residues long. V was pared by 3 bases and J by 5 bases, with 9 bases between. Per the germline V gene, CDR1 is SGDLS and CDR2 is YYNGEE.

This clonotype was observed a handful of times. The chain combines TRBV11-2 with TRBJ1-5; D remains ambiguous. Germline V gene sequence: CDR1 SGHAT, CDR2 FQNNGV. The V and J ends lost 5 bases and 1 base respectively, with 12 bases between them. The length of the CDR3 is 15 residues. CDR3 sequence: CASSPTSSSNQPQHF. As DNA, the CDR3 is TGTGCCAGCAGCCCCACCTCTAGCAGCAATCAGCCCCAGCATTTT.

This chain joins TRBV28 and TRBJ1-2, with TRBD1 identical over 7 bases. The CDR3 is 12 amino acids. The trim removed 9 bases at V and 8 bases at J, leaving 9 bases unmatched. CDR1 MDHEN and CDR2 SYDVKM come from the germline V gene. The DNA of the CDR3 is TGTGCCAGTCAAGACAGGGTGCGGGGCTACACCTTC. This sequence encodes CASQDRVRGYTF.

The rearrangement joins TRBV9 to TRBJ1-4; 7 positions match TRBD1. With 4 bases clipped from V and 5 bases from J, the junction kept 5 bases outside the gene matches. Germline V lookup: CDR1 SGDLS, CDR2 YYNGEE. CDR3 size: 14 residues. CDR3 DNA: TGTGCCAGCAGCCGCGGACAGGAGAATGAAAAACTGTTTTTT. Its translation is CASSRGQENEKLFF. The full variable domain, its missing parts supplied by reference TRBV9 and TRBJ1-4, is DSGVTQTPKHLITATGQRVTLRCSPRSGDLSVYWYQQSLDQGLQFLIQYYNGEERAKGNILERFSAQQFPDLHSELNLSSLELGDSALYFCASSRGQENEKLFFGSGTQLSVL.

This chain connects TRBV30 to TRBJ2-3; 7 nucleotides align to TRBD2. Germline V gene lookup returns CDR1 GTSNPN and CDR2 SVGIG (reference sequence). The CDR3 contains 12 residues. V lost 6 bases and J lost 3; bases outside the gene matches: 3. CDR3 amino acids: CACERGTDTQYF. CDR3 in DNA: TGTGCCTGCGAGCGGGGAACAGATACGCAGTATTTT.

This clonotype occurred a few times. The chain carries TRBV2 and TRBJ1-6; D gene uncertain. CDR1 SNHLY and CDR2 FYNNEI come from the germline V gene. This CDR3 spans 15 amino acids. V lost 2 bases and J lost 4, with 9 bases in between. In DNA form, the CDR3 reads TGTGCCAGCAGTGAATCTGGCCAGTATAATTCACCCCTCCACTTT. Protein: CASSESGQYNSPLHF.

In this sample, this clonotype turned up a few times. The chain uses TRBV11-2 and TRBJ2-6; D is ambiguous. This CDR3 spans 14 amino acids. Germline CDR1 SGHAT, CDR2 FQNNGV. The V gene lost 1 base and the J gene lost 3 bases, with 4 bases spanning the gap. CDR3 amino acids: CASSLVGGANVLTF. The DNA of the CDR3 is TGTGCCAGCAGCTTAGTTGGTGGGGCCAACGTCCTGACTTTC.

The chain links TRBV20-1 to TRBJ2-5, with TRBD2 matching 7 bases. From germline, CDR1 is DFQATT and CDR2 SNEGSKA (reference sequence). This CDR3 spans 14 amino acids. The V segment lost 6 bases and the J segment 0 bases; nucleotides outside the gene matches: 7. CDR3 sequence reads: CSASSSGDQETQYF. CDR3 DNA sequence: TGCAGTGCCTCTTCTAGCGGCGACCAAGAGACCCAGTACTTC.

The table lists this clonotype with many counts. The rearrangement joins TRBV5-1 to TRBJ2-1; 7 bases fit TRBD1. This CDR3 has 15 amino acids. Germline CDR1 is SGHRS and CDR2 is YFSETQ. The trim removed 4 bases at V and 0 bases at J, leaving 4 bases unmatched. CDR3 in DNA: TGCGCCAGCAGCGTGAACAGGGGCTCCTACAATGAGCAGTTCTTC. Its protein is CASSVNRGSYNEQFF.

V usage is TRBV27 and J usage is TRBJ1-5; D is possibly TRBD1 (6 bases). The germline CDR1 and CDR2 sequences are MNHEY and SMNVEV (reference sequence). The CDR3 runs 14 residues. V was shortened by 3 bases and J by 7 bases, with 13 bases between the two germline ends. The CDR3 reads CASSFGGYDQPQHF. In DNA, the CDR3 is TGTGCCAGCAGTTTTGGGGGCTACGACCAGCCCCAGCATTTT.

This clonotype was detected only a few times. The rearrangement uses TRBV5-1 and TRBJ1-2; 7 nucleotides match TRBD1. The ends lost 4 bases at V and 4 bases at J; junction bases unmatched: 10. The CDR3 runs to 15 residues. Per the germline V gene, CDR1 is SGHRS and CDR2 is YFSETQ. The CDR3 loop is CASSVTGLKSYGYTF. In DNA, the CDR3 is TGCGCCAGCAGCGTGACAGGGTTGAAGAGCTATGGCTACACCTTC.

The chain joins TRBV21-1 to TRBJ2-1; the D call of TRBD1 is as the table states it, not checked on the DNA. TRBV21-1 represents a pseudogene. The CDR3 has 16 amino acids. Written as DNA, the CDR3 is TGTGCCAGCAGCCTCCGGACATCTATCTCCTACAATGAGCAGTTCTTC. This gives the protein CASSLRTSISYNEQFF.

This chain connects TRBV9 to TRBJ2-5, with 11 bases identical to TRBD2. The CDR3 loop spans 17 amino acids. Germline V gene sequence: CDR1 SGDLS, CDR2 YYNGEE. After removal of 0 bases from V and 1 base from J, the junction contained 5 bases not matched to a gene. CDR3 nucleotides: TGTGCCAGCAGCGTAGGGTCTAGCGGGGGGCGCCAAGAGACCCAGTACTTC. This encodes CASSVGSSGGRQETQYF.

This clonotype was picked up a small number of times. The genes are TRBV7-2 and TRBJ1-1; 7 nucleotides line up with TRBD1. V lost 5 bases and J lost 1; bases outside the gene matches: 7. The CDR3 contains 15 residues. CDR1 is SGHTA, CDR2 FQGNSA, per germline. Written as DNA, the CDR3 is TGTGCCAGCAGCGGACAGGCAGTTTCGAACACTGAAGCTTTCTTT. Protein: CASSGQAVSNTEAFF. Supplemented by reference TRBV7-2 and TRBJ1-1, the full variable domain reads GAGVSQSPSNKVTEKGKDVELRCDPISGHTALYWYRQSLGQGLEFLIYFQGNSAPDKSGLPSDRFSAERTGGSVSTLTIQRTQQEDSAVYLCASSGQAVSNTEAFFGQGTRLTVV.

The V and J genes are TRBV5-5 and TRBJ2-3; no reliable D call. From germline, CDR1 is SGHKS and CDR2 YYEKEE (reference sequence). The V gene lost 6 bases and the J gene lost 2 bases, with 13 bases spanning the gap. The CDR3 has 14 residues. CDR3 residues: CASNPAIFTDTQYF. The CDR3 nucleotides read TGTGCCAGCAACCCCGCTATCTTCACAGATACGCAGTATTTT.

This clonotype has just a few counts. The CDR3: CASSFGEEKLFF. As DNA, the CDR3 is TGTGCCAGCAGCTTCGGGGAGGAAAAACTGTTTTTT. V and J are TRBV7-2 and TRBJ1-4; D not resolved. The germline gives CDR1 SGHTA, CDR2 FQGNSA. The CDR3 runs to 12 residues. The ends were cut back, 3 bases at V and 8 bases at J, with 7 bases in the middle.

The CDR3 is CSAKGAGLPYEQYF. CDR3 coding DNA: TGCAGTGCTAAGGGAGCGGGGCTTCCCTACGAGCAGTACTTC. J is TRBJ2-7 and V is TRBV20-1, with TRBD2 identical over 7 bases. The germline V gene has CDR1 DFQATT and CDR2 SNEGSKA (reference sequence). Trimming at V came to 4 bases and at J to 2 bases, leaving 8 bases not matched to a gene. The CDR3 has 14 residues.

This clonotype was recorded many times. J is TRBJ2-7 and V is TRBV7-9; D remains unclear. The CDR3 totals 12 residues. Germline V gene data show CDR1 as SEHNR and CDR2 as FQNEAQ (reference sequence). The ends were cut back, 5 bases at V and 3 bases at J, with 8 bases in the middle. The CDR3 protein is CASSQAGYEQYV. Here the CDR3 DNA reads TGTGCCAGCAGCCAGGCCGGCTACGAGCAGTACGTC.

This clonotype came up many times. The chain carries TRBV7-2 and TRBJ2-3; D is possibly TRBD1 or TRBD2 (5 bases each). CDR1 and CDR2 from the germline V gene are SGHTA and FQGNSA. V shed 3 bases and J shed 6 bases, with 25 bases lying between them. The CDR3 has 18 amino acids. CDR3: CASSLGVRPPPESDTQYF. The CDR3 nucleotides read TGTGCCAGCAGCTTGGGGGTGCGGCCTCCCCCGGAATCCGATACGCAGTATTTT.

The chain carries TRBV20-1 and TRBJ2-1, with 9 nucleotides matching TRBD2. V was clipped by 0 bases and J by 0 bases; unmatched bases: 9. The germline gives CDR1 DFQATT, CDR2 SNEGSKA (reference sequence). The CDR3 has 18 residues. The DNA of the CDR3 is TGCAGTGCTAGAGATCAGAGAGCGGGGGGCCTCTCCTACAATGAGCAGTTCTTC. This encodes CSARDQRAGGLSYNEQFF.

The genes are TRBV9 and TRBJ2-3, with D possibly called TRBD1 or TRBD2 (6 bases each). The ends were cut back, 0 bases at V and 4 bases at J, with 15 bases in the middle. Germline CDR1 reads SGDLS; CDR2 reads YYNGEE. The CDR3 extends over 16 amino acids. CDR3 in amino acids: CASSVVGGLGSDTQYF. The CDR3 DNA reads as TGTGCCAGCAGCGTAGTAGGGGGGTTAGGGTCAGATACGCAGTATTTT.

This clonotype was picked up many times. The chain uses TRBV24-1 and TRBJ2-1; TRBD1 might be the D (7 bases). The V end was cut by 5 bases, the J end by 8 bases, with 15 bases between. The CDR3 sequence is 14 residues long. The germline gives CDR1 KGHDR, CDR2 SFDVKD. The CDR3 nucleotides are TGTGCCACCAGTGGGCAGGGGGGCCGGTATGAGCAGTTCTTC. Translating it yields CATSGQGGRYEQFF.